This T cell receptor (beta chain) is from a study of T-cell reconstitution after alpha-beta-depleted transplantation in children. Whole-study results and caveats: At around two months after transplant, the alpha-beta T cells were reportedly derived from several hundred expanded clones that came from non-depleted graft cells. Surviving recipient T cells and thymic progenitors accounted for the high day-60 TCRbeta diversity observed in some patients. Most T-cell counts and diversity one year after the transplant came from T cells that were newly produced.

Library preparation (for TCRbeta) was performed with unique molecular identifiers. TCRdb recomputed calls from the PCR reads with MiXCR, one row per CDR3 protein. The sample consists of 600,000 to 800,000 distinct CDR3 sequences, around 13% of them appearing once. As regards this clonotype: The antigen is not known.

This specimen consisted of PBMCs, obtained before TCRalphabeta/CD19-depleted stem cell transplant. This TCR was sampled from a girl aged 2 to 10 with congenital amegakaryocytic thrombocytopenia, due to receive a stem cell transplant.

CDR3: CASSLTLSGETQYF. The CDR3 DNA follows: TGTGCCAGCAGCTTGACCCTCTCCGGTGAGACCCAGTACTTC. This sequence joins TRBV7-9 and TRBJ2-5; no reliable D call. The V end lost 3 bases, the J end lost 5 bases, and 13 bases lay between the germline ends. Germline loops: CDR1 SEHNR, CDR2 FQNEAQ (reference sequence). This CDR3 contains 14 residues.